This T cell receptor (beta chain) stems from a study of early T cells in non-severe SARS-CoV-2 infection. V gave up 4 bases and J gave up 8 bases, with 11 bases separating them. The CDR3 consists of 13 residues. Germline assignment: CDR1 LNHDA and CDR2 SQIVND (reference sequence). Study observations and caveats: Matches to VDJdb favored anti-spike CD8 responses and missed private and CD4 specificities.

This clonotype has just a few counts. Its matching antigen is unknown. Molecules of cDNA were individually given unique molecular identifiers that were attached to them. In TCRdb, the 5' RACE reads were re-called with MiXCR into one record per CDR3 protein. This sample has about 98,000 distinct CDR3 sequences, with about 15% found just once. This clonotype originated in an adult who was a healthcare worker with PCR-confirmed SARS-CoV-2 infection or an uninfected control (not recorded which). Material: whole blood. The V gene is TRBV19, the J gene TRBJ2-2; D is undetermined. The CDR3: CASSTPGRGELFF. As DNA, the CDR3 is TGTGCCAGTAGTACTCCAGGTCGGGGGGAGCTGTTTTTT. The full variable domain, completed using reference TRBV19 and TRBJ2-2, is DGGITQSPKYLFRKEGQNVTLSCEQNLNHDAMYWYRQDPGQGLRLIYYSQIVNDFQKGDIAEGYSVSREKKESFPLTVTSAQKNPTAFYLCASSTPGRGELFFGEGSRLTVL.